The clone carrying this TCR beta chain showed up just a few times. Its antigen is unidentified. The sample is drawn from a study of CD8 T cells in ankylosing spondylitis. Study-level findings and limits: A TCR beta motif made of several highly homologous variants seemed typical of ankylosing spondylitis blood. There were earlier reports of some motif variants in reactive arthritis synovial fluid and blood. Significant enrichment of disease-linked clones was reportedly seen in matched ankylosing spondylitis synovial fluid.

This CDR3 has 15 amino acids. V dropped 3 bases and J dropped 0 bases, with 12 bases sitting between them. Per germline, CDR1 DFQATT and CDR2 SNEGSKA (reference sequence). The authors made TCR beta libraries by quantitative 5'-RACE with molecular barcodes. MiXCR, applied by TCRdb to the 5' RACE reads, yields one record per CDR3 protein. The sample carries over 600,000 distinct CDR3 sequences, roughly 19% recorded once. The chain carries TRBV20-1 and TRBJ1-3, with D hard to call. Sequences were obtained from blood, either unsorted or a sorted T cell fraction (not recorded which). The source is a male donor with ankylosing spondylitis. The chain's CDR3 is CSASPDMVSGNTIYF. The CDR3 DNA is TGCAGTGCTAGCCCAGACATGGTCTCTGGAAACACCATATATTTT.